The present T cell receptor (beta chain) was sequenced within a study of T cell repertoires in cytomegalovirus infection. About the research overall: Public TCR beta signatures indicated both CMV infection and matching HLA type. Overall study results and limits: CMV carriers having the relevant HLA were flagged by cumulative public TCR beta family frequency.

Germline V gene sequence: CDR1 MDHEN, CDR2 SYDVKM. Between the trimmed V and J ends, which lost 2 bases and 2 bases, there was a span of 10 bases. The CDR3 has 15 residues. MiXCR, applied by TCRdb to the reads, yields one record per CDR3 protein. Here the sample spans about a million distinct CDR3 sequences, less than 35% being singletons. At least ten counts were recorded for this clonotype. The antigen is unknown. This TCR was recovered from a human donor in good health (CMV status not recorded). Some clones in this sample may be carry-over from other donors' samples. The rearrangement joins TRBV28 to TRBJ1-5; the D gene is possibly TRBD1 (6 bases). The material was cultured CD8+ T cells from PBMCs, obtained from culture after CMV antigen stimulation. The CDR3 is CASSLATGRNQPQHF. As DNA, the CDR3 is TGTGCCAGCAGTTTAGCGACAGGTCGCAATCAGCCCCAGCATTTT. Together with reference TRBV28 and TRBJ1-5, the CDR3 gives the full variable domain: DVKVTQSSRYLVKRTGEKVFLECVQDMDHENMFWYRQDPGLGLRLIYFSYDVKMKEKGDIPEGYSVSREKKERFSLILESASTNQTSMYLCASSLATGRNQPQHFGDGTRLSIL.